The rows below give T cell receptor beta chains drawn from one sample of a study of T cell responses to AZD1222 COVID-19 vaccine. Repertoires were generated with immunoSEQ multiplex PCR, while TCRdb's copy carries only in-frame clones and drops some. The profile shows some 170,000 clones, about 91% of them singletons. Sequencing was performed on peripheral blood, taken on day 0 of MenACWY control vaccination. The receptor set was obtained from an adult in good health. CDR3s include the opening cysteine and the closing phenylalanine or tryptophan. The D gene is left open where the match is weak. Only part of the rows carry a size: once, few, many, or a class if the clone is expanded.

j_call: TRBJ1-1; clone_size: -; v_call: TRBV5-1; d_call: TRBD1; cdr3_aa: CASSLDRGNTEAFF; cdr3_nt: TGCGCCAGCAGCTTGGACAGGGGGAACACTGAAGCTTTCTTT
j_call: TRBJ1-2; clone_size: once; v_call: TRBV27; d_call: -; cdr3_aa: CASSPWVGRAYGYTF; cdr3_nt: TGTGCCAGCAGTCCCTGGGTCGGGAGGGCCTATGGCTACACCTTC
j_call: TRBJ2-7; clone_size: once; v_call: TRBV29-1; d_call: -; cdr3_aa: CSVAESYEQYF; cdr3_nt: TGCAGCGTTGCAGAATCCTACGAGCAGTACTTC
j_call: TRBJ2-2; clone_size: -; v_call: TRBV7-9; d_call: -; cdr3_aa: CASSFRQVANTGELFF; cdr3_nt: TGTGCCAGCAGCTTTCGACAGGTCGCGAACACCGGGGAGCTGTTTTTT
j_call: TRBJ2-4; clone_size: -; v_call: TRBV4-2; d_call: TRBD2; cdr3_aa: CASSQEGTSGGNIQYF; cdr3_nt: TGTGCCAGCAGCCAAGAGGGGACTAGCGGGGGAAACATTCAGTACTTC
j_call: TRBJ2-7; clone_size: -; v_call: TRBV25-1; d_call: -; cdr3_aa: CASSEWASSRDEQYF; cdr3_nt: TGTGCCAGCAGTGAATGGGCTAGCTCCAGAGACGAGCAGTACTTC
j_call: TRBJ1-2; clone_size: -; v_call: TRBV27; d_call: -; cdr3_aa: CASSSRRLGGYTF; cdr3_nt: TGTGCCAGCAGTTCTCGACGTTTGGGCGGCTACACCTTC
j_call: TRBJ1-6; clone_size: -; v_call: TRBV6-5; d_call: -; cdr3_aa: CASSYSKPASSPLHF; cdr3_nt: TGTGCCAGCAGTTACTCGAAACCCGCCAGTTCACCCCTCCACTTT
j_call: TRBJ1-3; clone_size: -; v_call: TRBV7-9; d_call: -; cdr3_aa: CATGTGSSGNTIYF; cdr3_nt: TGTGCCACCGGGACGGGAAGCTCTGGAAACACCATATATTTT
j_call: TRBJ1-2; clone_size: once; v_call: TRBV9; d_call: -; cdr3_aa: CASSVRDTYGYTF; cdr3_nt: TGTGCCAGCAGCGTCCGGGACACCTATGGCTACACCTTC
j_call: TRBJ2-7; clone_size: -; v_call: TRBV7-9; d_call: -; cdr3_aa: CASSPWGTGSYEQYF; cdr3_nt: TGTGCCAGCAGCCCGTGGGGGACGGGCTCCTACGAGCAGTACTTC
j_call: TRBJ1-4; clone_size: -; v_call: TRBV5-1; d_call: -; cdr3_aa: CASSFASDEKLFF; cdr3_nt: TGCGCCAGCAGCTTCGCCTCCGATGAAAAACTGTTTTTT
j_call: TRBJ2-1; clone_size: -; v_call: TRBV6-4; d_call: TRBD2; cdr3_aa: CASSDSPGLVLNEQFF; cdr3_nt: TGTGCCAGCAGTGACTCTCCGGGACTAGTTCTCAATGAGCAGTTCTTC
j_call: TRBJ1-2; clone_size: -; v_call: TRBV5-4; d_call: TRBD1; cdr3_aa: CASSLDRGYGYTF; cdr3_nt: TGTGCCAGCAGCTTGGACAGGGGCTATGGCTACACCTTC